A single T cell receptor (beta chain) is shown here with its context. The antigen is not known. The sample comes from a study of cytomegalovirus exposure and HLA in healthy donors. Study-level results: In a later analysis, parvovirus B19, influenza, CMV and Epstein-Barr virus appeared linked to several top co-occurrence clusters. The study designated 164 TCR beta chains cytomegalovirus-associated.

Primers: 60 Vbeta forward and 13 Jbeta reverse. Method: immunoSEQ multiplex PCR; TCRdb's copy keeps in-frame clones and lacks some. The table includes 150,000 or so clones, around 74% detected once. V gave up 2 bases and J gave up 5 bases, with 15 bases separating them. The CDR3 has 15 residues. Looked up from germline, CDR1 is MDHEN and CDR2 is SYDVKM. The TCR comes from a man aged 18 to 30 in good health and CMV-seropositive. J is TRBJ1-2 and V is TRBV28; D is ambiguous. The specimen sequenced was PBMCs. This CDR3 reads CASSLGPRGRYGYTF. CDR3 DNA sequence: TGTGCCAGCAGTTTAGGACCCAGAGGGAGGTATGGCTACACCTTC.